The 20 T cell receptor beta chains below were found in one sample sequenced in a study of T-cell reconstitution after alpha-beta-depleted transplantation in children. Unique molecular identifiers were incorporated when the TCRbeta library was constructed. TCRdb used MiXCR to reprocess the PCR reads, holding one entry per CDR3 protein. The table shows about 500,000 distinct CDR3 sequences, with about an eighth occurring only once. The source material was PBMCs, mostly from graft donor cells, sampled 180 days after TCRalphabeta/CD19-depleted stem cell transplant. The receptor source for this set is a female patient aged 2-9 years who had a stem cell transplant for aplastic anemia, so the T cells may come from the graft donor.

The CDR3 coding sequence is TGTGCCAGCAGAAAATTTCCCACCTACGAGCAGTACGTC. It specifies CASRKFPTYEQYV. This rearrangement joins TRBV28 to TRBJ2-7; D gene ambiguous. The germline V gene encodes CDR1 MDHEN and CDR2 SYDVKM. The CDR3 runs 13 residues. Trimming left V 6 bases short and J 2 bases short, with 11 bases between.

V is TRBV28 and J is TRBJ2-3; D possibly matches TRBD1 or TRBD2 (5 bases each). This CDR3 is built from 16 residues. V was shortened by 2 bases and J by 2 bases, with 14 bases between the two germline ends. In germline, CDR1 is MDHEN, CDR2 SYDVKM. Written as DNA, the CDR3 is TGTGCCAGCAGTTTAAGCGGTAGGGGCTACACAGATACGCAGTATTTT. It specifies CASSLSGRGYTDTQYF.

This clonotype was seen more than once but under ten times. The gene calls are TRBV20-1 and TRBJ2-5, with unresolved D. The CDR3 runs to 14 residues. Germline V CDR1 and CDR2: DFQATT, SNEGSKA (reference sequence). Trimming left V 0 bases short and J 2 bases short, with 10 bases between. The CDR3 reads CSARDIKLQETQYF. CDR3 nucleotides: TGCAGTGCTAGAGATATAAAACTACAAGAGACCCAGTACTTC.

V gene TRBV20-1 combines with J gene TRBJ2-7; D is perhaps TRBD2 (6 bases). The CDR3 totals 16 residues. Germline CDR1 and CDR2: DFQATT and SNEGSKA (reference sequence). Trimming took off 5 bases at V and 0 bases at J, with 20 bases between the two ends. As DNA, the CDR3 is TGCAGTGCTGCTCCCCTAGGTCGGGAGCTCTCCTACGAGCAGTACTTC. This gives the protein CSAAPLGRELSYEQYF.

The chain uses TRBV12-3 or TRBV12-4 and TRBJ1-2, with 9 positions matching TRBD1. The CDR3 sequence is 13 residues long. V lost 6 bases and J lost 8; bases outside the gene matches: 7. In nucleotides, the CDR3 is TGTGCCAGCAGGGCACAGGGGGCGGGGGGCTACACCTTC. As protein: CASRAQGAGGYTF.

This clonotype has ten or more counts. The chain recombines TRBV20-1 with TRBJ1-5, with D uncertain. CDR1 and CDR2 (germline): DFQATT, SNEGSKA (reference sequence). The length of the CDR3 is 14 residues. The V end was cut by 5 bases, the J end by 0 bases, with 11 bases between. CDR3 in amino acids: CSAPPNYSNQPQHF. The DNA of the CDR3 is TGCAGTGCTCCTCCCAATTATAGCAATCAGCCCCAGCATTTT.

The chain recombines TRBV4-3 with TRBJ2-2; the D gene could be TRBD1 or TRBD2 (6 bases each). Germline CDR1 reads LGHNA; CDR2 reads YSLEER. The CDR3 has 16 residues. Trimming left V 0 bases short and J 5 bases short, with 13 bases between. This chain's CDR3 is CASSQDWGANTGELFF. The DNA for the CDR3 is TGCGCCAGCAGCCAAGATTGGGGGGCAAATACCGGGGAGCTGTTTTTT.

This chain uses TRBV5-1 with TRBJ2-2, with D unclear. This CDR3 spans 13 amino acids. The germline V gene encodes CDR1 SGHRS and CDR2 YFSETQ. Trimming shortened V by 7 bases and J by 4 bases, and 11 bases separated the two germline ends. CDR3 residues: CASCWVGTGELFF. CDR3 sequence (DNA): TGCGCCAGCTGCTGGGTTGGCACCGGGGAGCTGTTTTTT. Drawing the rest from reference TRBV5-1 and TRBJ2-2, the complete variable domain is KAGVTQTPRYLIKTRGQQVTLSCSPISGHRSVSWYQQTPGQGLQFLFEYFSETQRNKGNFPGRFSGRQFSNSRSEMNVSTLELGDSALYLCASCWVGTGELFFGEGSRLTVL.

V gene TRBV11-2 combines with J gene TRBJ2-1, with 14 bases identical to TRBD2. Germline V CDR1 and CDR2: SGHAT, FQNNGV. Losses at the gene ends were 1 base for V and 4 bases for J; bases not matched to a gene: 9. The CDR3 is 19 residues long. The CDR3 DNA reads TGTGCCAGCAGCTTAGGCCGGACTAGCGGGAGGATATTTTACAATGAGCAGTTCTTC. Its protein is CASSLGRTSGRIFYNEQFF.

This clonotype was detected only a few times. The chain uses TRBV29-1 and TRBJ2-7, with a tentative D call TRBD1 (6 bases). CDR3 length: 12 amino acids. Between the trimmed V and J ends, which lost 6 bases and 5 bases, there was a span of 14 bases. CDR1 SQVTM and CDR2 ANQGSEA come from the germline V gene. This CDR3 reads CSVTDAGDEQYV. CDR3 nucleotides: TGCAGCGTGACCGACGCAGGGGACGAGCAGTACGTC.

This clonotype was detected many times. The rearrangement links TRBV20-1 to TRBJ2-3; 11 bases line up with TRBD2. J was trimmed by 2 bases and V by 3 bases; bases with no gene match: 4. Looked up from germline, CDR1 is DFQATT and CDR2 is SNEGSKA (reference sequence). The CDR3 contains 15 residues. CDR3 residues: CSARGTSGSTDTQYF. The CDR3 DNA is TGCAGTGCTAGGGGGACTAGCGGATCCACAGATACGCAGTATTTT.

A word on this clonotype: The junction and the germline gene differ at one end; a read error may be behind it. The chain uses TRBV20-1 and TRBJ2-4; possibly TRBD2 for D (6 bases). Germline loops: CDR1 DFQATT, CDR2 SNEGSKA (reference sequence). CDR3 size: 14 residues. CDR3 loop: CSAVGGEAKNSQYF. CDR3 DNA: TGCAGTGCCGTCGGAGGGGAAGCCAAAAACAGTCAGTACTTC.

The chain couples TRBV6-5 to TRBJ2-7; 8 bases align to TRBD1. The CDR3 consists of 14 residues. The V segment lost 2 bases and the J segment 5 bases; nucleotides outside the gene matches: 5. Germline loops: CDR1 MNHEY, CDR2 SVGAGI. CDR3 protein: CASSYGGTGDEQYF. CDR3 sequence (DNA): TGTGCCAGCAGTTACGGAGGGACAGGTGACGAGCAGTACTTC.

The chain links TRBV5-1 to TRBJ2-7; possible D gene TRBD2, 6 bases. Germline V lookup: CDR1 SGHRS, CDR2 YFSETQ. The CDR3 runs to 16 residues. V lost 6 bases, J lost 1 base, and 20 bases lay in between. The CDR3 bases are TGCGCCAGCACACGCATGGCGGCGGACTATTCCTACGAGCAGTACTTC. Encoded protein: CASTRMAADYSYEQYF.

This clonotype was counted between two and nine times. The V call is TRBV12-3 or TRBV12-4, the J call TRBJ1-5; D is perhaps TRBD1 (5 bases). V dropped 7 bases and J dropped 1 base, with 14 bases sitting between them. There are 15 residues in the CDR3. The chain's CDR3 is CASTFGGGSNQPQHF. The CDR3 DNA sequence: TGTGCCAGCACCTTTGGGGGTGGGAGCAATCAGCCCCAGCATTTT.

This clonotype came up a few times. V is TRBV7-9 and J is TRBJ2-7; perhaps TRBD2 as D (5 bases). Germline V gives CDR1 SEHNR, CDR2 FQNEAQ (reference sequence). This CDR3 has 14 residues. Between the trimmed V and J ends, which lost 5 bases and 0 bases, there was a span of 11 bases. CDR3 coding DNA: TGTGCCAGCAGCCCCCAAGGGAGCTCCTACGAGCAGTACGTC. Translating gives CASSPQGSSYEQYV.

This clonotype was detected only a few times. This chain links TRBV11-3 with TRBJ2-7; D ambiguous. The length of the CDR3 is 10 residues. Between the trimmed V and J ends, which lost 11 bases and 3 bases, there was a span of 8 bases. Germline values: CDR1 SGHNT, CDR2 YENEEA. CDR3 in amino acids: CAPNLYEQYV. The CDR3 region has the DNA TGTGCCCCCAACCTCTACGAGCAGTACGTC.

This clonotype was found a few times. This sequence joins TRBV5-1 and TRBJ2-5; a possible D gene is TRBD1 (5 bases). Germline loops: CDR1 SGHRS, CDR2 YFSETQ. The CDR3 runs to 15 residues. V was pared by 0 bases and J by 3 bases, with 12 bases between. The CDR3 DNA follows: TGCGCCAGCAGCTTGGATTGGACACTCAAAGAGACCCAGTACTTC. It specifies CASSLDWTLKETQYF. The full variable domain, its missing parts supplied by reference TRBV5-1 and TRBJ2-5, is KAGVTQTPRYLIKTRGQQVTLSCSPISGHRSVSWYQQTPGQGLQFLFEYFSETQRNKGNFPGRFSGRQFSNSRSEMNVSTLELGDSALYLCASSLDWTLKETQYFGPGTRLLVL.

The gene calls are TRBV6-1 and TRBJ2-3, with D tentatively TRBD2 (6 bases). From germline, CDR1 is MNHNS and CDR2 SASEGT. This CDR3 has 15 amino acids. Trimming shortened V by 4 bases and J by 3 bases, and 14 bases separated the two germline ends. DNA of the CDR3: TGTGCCAGCAGTGCCAGGGAGGAAGGGACAGATACGCAGTATTTT. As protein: CASSAREEGTDTQYF.

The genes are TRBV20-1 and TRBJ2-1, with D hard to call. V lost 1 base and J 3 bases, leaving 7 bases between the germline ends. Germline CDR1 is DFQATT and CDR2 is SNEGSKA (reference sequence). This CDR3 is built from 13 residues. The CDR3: CSARGELYNEQFF. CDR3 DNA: TGCAGTGCTAGAGGAGAGCTCTACAATGAGCAGTTCTTC.